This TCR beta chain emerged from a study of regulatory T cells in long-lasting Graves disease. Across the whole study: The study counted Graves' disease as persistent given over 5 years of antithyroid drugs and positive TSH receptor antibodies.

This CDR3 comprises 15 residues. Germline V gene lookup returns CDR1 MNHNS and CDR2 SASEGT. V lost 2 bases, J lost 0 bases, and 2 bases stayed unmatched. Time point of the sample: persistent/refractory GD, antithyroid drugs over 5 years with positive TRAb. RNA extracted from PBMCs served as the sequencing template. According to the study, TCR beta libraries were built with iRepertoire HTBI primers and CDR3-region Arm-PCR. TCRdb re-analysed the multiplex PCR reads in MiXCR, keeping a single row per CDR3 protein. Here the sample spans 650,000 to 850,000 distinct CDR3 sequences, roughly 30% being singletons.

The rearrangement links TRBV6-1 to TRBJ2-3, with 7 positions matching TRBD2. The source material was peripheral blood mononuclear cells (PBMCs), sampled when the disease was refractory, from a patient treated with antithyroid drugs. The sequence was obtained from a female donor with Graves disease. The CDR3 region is CASSELAVSTDTQYF. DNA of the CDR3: TGTGCCAGCAGTGAACTAGCGGTTAGCACAGATACGCAGTATTTT.